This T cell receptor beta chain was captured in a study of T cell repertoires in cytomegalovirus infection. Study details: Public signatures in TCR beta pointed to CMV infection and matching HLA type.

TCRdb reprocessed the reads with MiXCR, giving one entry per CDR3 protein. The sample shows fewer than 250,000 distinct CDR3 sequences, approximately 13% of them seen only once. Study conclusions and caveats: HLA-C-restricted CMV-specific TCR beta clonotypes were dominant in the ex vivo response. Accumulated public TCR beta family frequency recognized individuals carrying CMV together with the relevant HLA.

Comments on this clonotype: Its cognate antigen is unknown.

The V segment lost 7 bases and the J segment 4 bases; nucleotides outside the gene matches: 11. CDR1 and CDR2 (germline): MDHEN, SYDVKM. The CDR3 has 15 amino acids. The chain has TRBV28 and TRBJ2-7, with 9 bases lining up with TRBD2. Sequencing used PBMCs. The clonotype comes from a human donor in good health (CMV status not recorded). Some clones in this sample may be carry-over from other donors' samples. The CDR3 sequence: CASNGGGESWYEQYF. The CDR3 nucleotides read TGTGCCAGCAACGGCGGGGGGGAATCTTGGTACGAGCAGTACTTC.